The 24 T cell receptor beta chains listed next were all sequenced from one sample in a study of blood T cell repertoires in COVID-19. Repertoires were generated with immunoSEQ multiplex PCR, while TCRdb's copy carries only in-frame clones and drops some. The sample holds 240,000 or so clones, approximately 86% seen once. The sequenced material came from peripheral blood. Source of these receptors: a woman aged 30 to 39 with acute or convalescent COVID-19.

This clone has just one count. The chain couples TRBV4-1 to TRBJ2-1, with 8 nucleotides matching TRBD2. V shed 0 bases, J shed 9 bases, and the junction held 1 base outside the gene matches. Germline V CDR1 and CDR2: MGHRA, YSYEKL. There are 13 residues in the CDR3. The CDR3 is CASSQDRGGEQFF. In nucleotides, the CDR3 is TGCGCCAGCAGCCAAGATCGGGGGGGTGAGCAGTTCTTC.

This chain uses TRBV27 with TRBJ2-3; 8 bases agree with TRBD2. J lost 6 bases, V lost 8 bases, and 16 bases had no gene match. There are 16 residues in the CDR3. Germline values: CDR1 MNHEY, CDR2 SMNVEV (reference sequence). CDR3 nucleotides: TGTGCCAGCGGGCTCACTAGCGGTCCCTGGGAGGATACGCAGTATTTT. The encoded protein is CASGLTSGPWEDTQYF.

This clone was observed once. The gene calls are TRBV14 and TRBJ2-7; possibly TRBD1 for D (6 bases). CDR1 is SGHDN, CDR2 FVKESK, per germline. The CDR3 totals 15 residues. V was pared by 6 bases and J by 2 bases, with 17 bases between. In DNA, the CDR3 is TGTGCCAGCAGAATAATAAGGACAGCCCCCTACGAGCAGTACTTC. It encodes CASRIIRTAPYEQYF.

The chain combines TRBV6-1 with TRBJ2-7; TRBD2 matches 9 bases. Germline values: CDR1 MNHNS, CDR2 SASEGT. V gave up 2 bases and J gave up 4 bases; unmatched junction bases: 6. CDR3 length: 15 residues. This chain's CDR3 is CASSESTAGGYEQYF. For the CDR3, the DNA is TGTGCCAGCAGTGAAAGTACAGCGGGAGGATACGAGCAGTACTTC.

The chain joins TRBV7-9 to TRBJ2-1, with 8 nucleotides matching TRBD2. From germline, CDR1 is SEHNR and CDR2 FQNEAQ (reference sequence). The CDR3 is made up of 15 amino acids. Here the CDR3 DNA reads TGTGGAGGTTCTGTAGCGGGACCACCTTACAATGAGCAGTTCTTC. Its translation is CGGSVAGPPYNEQFF.

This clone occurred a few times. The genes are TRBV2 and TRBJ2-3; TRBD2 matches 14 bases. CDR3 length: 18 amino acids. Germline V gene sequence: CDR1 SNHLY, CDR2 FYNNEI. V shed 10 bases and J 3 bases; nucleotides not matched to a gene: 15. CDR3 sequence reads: CATIRGLAGERWTDTQYF. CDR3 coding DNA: TGTGCCACCATTAGGGGACTAGCGGGAGAACGGTGGACAGATACGCAGTATTTT.

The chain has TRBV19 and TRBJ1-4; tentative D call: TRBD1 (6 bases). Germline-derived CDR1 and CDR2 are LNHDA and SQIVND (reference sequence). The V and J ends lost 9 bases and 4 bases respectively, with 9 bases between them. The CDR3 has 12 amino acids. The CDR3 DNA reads TGTGCCAGCCGGGACAATAATGAAAAACTGTTTTTT. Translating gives CASRDNNEKLFF.

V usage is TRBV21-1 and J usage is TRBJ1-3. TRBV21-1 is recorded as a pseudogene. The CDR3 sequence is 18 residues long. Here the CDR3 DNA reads TGTGCCAGCAGCAAAGTAGTCCGGGGGACTATCCCTGGAAACACCATATATTTT. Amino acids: CASSKVVRGTIPGNTIYF.

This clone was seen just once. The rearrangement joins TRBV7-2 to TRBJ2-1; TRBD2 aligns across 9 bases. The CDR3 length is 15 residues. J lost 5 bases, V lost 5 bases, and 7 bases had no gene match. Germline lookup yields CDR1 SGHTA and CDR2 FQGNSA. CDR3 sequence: CASSAGLATDNEQFF. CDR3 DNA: TGTGCCAGCAGCGCGGGACTAGCTACGGACAATGAGCAGTTCTTC. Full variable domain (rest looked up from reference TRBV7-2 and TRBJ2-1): GAGVSQSPSNKVTEKGKDVELRCDPISGHTALYWYRQSLGQGLEFLIYFQGNSAPDKSGLPSDRFSAERTGGSVSTLTIQRTQQEDSAVYLCASSAGLATDNEQFFGPGTRLTVL.

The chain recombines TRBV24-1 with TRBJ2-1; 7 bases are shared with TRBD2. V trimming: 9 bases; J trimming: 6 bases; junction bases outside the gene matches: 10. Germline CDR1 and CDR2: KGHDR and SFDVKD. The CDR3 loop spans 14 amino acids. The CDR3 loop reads CATRSFAGVNEQFF. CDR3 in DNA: TGTGCCACCCGGTCTTTCGCGGGAGTCAATGAGCAGTTCTTC.

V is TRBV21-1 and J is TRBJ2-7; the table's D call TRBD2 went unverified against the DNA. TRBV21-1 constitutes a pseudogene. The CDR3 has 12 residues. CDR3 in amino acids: CASSSRGYEQYF. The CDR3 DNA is TGTGCCAGCAGCTCGCGCGGCTACGAGCAGTACTTC.

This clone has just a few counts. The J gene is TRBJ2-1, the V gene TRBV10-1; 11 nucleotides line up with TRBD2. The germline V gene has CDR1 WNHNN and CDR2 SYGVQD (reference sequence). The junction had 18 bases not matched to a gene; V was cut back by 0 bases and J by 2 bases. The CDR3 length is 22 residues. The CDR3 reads CASSESTGWASGRPPAYNEQFF. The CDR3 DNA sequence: TGCGCCAGCAGTGAGTCCACAGGGTGGGCTAGCGGGAGGCCCCCCGCCTACAATGAGCAGTTCTTC.

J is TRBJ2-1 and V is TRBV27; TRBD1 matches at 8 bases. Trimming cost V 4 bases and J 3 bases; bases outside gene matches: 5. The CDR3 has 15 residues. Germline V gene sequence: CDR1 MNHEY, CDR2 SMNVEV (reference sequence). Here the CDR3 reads CASSYSGGGYNEQFF. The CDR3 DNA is TGTGCCAGCAGTTATTCAGGGGGCGGCTACAATGAGCAGTTCTTC.

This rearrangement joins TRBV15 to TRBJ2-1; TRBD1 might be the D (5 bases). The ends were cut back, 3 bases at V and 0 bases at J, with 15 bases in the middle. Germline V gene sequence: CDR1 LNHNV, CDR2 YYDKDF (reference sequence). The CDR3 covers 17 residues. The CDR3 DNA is TGTGCCACCAGCAGGGAGCTAGGGGCTGACTCCTACAATGAGCAGTTCTTC. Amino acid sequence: CATSRELGADSYNEQFF.

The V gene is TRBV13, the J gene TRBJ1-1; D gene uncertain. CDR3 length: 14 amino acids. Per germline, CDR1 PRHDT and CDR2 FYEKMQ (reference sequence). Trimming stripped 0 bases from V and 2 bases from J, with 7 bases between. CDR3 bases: TGTGCCAGCAGCTTAGGCCGGAGCAACACTGAAGCTTTCTTT. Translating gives CASSLGRSNTEAFF.

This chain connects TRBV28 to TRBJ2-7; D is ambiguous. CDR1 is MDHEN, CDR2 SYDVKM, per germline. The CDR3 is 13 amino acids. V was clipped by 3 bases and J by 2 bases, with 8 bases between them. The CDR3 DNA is TGTGCCAGCAGTTTTCTAGACGCCTACGAGCAGTACTTC. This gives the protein CASSFLDAYEQYF.

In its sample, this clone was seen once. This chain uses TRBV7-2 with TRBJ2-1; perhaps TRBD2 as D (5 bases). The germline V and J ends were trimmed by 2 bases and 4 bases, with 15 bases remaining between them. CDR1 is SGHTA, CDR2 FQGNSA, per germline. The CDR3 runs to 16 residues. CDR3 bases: TGTGCCAGCAGCTTAATGGCAGGAGGAAGGTACAATGAGCAGTTCTTC. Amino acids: CASSLMAGGRYNEQFF.

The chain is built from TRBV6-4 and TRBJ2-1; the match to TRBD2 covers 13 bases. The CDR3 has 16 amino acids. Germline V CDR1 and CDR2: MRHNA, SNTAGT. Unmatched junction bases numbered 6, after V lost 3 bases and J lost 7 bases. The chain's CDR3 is CASSERLAGGGNEQFF. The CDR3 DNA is TGTGCCAGCAGTGAACGACTAGCGGGAGGTGGGAATGAGCAGTTCTTC.

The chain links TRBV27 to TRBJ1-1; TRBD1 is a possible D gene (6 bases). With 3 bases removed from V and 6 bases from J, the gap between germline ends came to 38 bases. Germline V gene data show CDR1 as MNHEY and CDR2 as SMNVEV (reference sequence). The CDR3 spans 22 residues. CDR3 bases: TGTGCCAGCAGTTTCCGACGGGGGGCGGTTTTGGGAGGGCAGCCGCGGGGCTCTGAAGCTTTCTTT. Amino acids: CASSFRRGAVLGGQPRGSEAFF.

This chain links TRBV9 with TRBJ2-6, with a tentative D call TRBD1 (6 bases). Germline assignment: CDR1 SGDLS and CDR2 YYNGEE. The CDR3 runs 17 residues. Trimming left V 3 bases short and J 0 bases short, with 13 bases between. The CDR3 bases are TGTGCCAGCAGCGGAGGACAGCTGTTCTCTGGGGCCAACGTCCTGACTTTC. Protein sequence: CASSGGQLFSGANVLTF.

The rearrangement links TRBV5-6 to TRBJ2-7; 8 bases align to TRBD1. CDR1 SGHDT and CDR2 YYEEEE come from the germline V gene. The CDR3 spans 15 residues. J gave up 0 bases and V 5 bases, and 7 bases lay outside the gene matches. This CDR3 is CASRHKGQDSYEQYF. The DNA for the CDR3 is TGTGCCAGCAGACACAAGGGACAGGACTCCTACGAGCAGTACTTC.

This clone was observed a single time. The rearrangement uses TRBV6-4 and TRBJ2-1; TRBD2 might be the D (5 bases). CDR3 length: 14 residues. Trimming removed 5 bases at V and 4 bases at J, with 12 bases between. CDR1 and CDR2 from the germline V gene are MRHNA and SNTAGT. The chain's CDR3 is CASSLRTEYNEQFF. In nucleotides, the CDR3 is TGTGCCAGCAGTCTCCGGACTGAGTACAATGAGCAGTTCTTC.

DNA of the CDR3: TGTGCCAGCAGTTCCGGACTAGCGGGACCCCAAGAGACCCAGTACTTC. Encoded protein: CASSSGLAGPQETQYF. The gene calls are TRBV5-5 and TRBJ2-5, with 12 nucleotides matching TRBD2. Germline V CDR1 and CDR2: SGHKS, YYEKEE (reference sequence). With V trimmed by 5 bases and J by 1 base, 6 bases remained unmatched. This CDR3 has 16 amino acids. The whole variable domain, filled in from reference TRBV5-5 and TRBJ2-5, reads DAGVTQSPTHLIKTRGQQVTLRCSPISGHKSVSWYQQVLGQGPQFIFQYYEKEERGRGNFPDRFSARQFPNYSSELNVNALLLGDSALYLCASSSGLAGPQETQYFGPGTRLLVL.

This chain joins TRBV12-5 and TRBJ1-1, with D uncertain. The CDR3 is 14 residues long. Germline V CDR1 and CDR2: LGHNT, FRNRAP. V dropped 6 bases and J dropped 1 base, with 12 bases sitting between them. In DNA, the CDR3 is TGTGCTAGTGGCCCCCCGACATCGAACACTGAAGCTTTCTTT. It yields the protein CASGPPTSNTEAFF.